This entry lists 16 T cell receptor beta chains sequenced from one sample in a study of blood T cell repertoires in COVID-19. TCRdb's table, derived via immunoSEQ multiplex PCR, lists solely in-frame clones and lacks some. The sample has fewer than 200,000 clones; 85% to 90% are singletons. The sequenced sample consisted of peripheral blood. These receptor sequences come from a man in his forties or fifties with active or convalescent COVID-19.

J is TRBJ1-1 and V is TRBV14, with D possibly TRBD1 on 5 matching bases. The CDR3 sequence is 15 residues long. V was pared by 4 bases and J by 1 base, with 13 bases between. Germline lookup yields CDR1 SGHDN and CDR2 FVKESK. The CDR3 loop is CASSPPVGQNTEAFF. The CDR3 nucleotides are TGTGCCAGCAGCCCCCCTGTTGGACAGAACACTGAAGCTTTCTTT.

The chain joins TRBV4-3 to TRBJ2-7; 8 bases match TRBD1. The germline gives CDR1 LGHNA, CDR2 YSLEER. V lost 1 base to trimming and J lost 6 bases; unmatched junction nucleotides: 5. There are 14 residues in the CDR3. This CDR3 is CASSQGTGMSEQYF. Written as DNA, the CDR3 is TGCGCCAGCAGCCAAGGGACAGGGATGTCCGAGCAGTACTTC.

This clone came up once. The chain employs TRBV4-1 and TRBJ1-2; 9 bases fit TRBD1. The CDR3 contains 15 residues. V lost 4 bases to trimming and J lost 8 bases; unmatched junction nucleotides: 11. Germline V gives CDR1 MGHRA, CDR2 YSYEKL. The CDR3 bases are TGCGCCAGCAGCCCGGGACAGGGAGGTCCGGCCGGCTACACCTTC. This translates into CASSPGQGGPAGYTF.

This chain uses TRBV29-1 with TRBJ2-7; D is unclear. Deletions cut 2 bases from V and 5 bases from J, with 13 bases between. The CDR3 spans 13 residues. From germline, CDR1 is SQVTM and CDR2 ANQGSEA. CDR3 residues: CSVEFTVFHEQYF. CDR3 in DNA: TGCAGCGTTGAATTCACGGTTTTCCACGAGCAGTACTTC.

This chain uses TRBV21-1 with TRBJ1-5; the table names TRBD1, a call not compared with the DNA. TRBV21-1 is listed as a pseudogene. The CDR3 is 15 residues long. CDR3 sequence (DNA): TGTGCCAGCAGCAAAGTGGGACAACAAAATCAGCCCCAGCATTTT. It yields the protein CASSKVGQQNQPQHF.

DNA of the CDR3: TGCGCCAGCAGGCCGAGGGCAGGGGGCATGAACACTGAAGCTTTCTTT. Translation: CASRPRAGGMNTEAFF. This sequence joins TRBV23-1 and TRBJ1-1; 8 nucleotides line up with TRBD1. TRBV23-1 is known as an ORF, though its function is uncertain. The CDR3 runs 16 residues. V was pared by 6 bases and J by 0 bases, with 9 bases of the junction left unmatched.

The chain is built from TRBV7-6 and TRBJ1-3; TRBD1 matches at 7 bases. The CDR3 spans 15 residues. Germline CDR1 SGHVS, CDR2 FNYEAQ. The trim removed 6 bases at V and 3 bases at J, leaving 8 bases unmatched. The CDR3 DNA follows: TGTGCCAGCAGGGCCTTACAGGGGAGTGGAAACACCATATATTTT. It yields the protein CASRALQGSGNTIYF.

The rearrangement uses TRBV9 and TRBJ1-3, with a weak D call TRBD1 (6 bases). The CDR3 sequence is 17 residues long. The V gene's germline CDR1 is SGDLS and CDR2 YYNGEE. The ends were cut back, 0 bases at V and 1 base at J, with 14 bases in the middle. The CDR3 region is CASSVVPGVGSGNTIYF. Written as DNA, the CDR3 is TGTGCCAGCAGCGTAGTTCCAGGGGTAGGTTCTGGAAACACCATATATTTT.

The CDR3 DNA reads as TGTGCCAGCAGTTACCCATTCGGGGGGTCTAACTATGGCTACACCTTC. This sequence encodes CASSYPFGGSNYGYTF. The chain joins TRBV6-5 to TRBJ1-2; D might be TRBD1 (5 bases). Trimming removed 2 bases at V and 0 bases at J, with 13 bases between. Germline values: CDR1 MNHEY, CDR2 SVGAGI. The CDR3 is made up of 16 amino acids.

This chain links TRBV7-2 with TRBJ1-2; no clear D gene. Germline V gene data show CDR1 as SGHTA and CDR2 as FQGNSA. This CDR3 region has 12 residues. Trimming removed 6 bases at V and 3 bases at J, with 8 bases between. This CDR3 is CASSPQDYGYTF. CDR3 bases: TGTGCCAGCAGTCCCCAGGACTATGGCTACACCTTC.

The chain links TRBV11-3 to TRBJ2-7, with TRBD1 matching over 9 bases. Germline values: CDR1 SGHNT, CDR2 YENEEA. The V gene end was trimmed by 5 bases and the J gene end by 6 bases; junction bases not matched to a gene: 11. The CDR3 loop spans 15 amino acids. The CDR3 nucleotides are TGTGCCAGCAGCGTGGGACAGGGTCGGTCTTCCGAGCAGTACTTC. This translates into CASSVGQGRSSEQYF.

V usage is TRBV2 and J usage is TRBJ1-4, with D perhaps TRBD1 (6 bases). The V gene's germline CDR1 is SNHLY and CDR2 FYNNEI. V lost 2 bases, J lost 8 bases, and 15 bases lay in between. This CDR3 contains 15 residues. CDR3 DNA: TGTGCCAGCAGTGAATCAGGGGTCAAGGGCGAAAAACTGTTTTTT. Translation: CASSESGVKGEKLFF.

The chain carries TRBV18 and TRBJ1-1; D ambiguous. The CDR3 runs 15 residues. Per germline, CDR1 KGHSH and CDR2 LQKENI. V dropped 6 bases and J dropped 5 bases, with 19 bases sitting between them. The chain's CDR3 is CASSYRARARTEAFF. CDR3 sequence (DNA): TGTGCCAGCTCCTACCGAGCGAGGGCTAGGACTGAAGCTTTCTTT.

This clone was observed once. This rearrangement joins TRBV9 to TRBJ1-4; D gene uncertain. The CDR3 has 15 amino acids. V lost 3 bases, J lost 4 bases, and 13 bases lay in between. Germline CDR1 SGDLS, CDR2 YYNGEE. The CDR3 bases are TGTGCCAGCAGCGAATGGGGAGGAGATAATGAAAAACTGTTTTTT. Translation gives CASSEWGGDNEKLFF.

The rearrangement links TRBV12-5 to TRBJ2-5; a weak D match, TRBD2 (6 bases). Trimming stripped 1 base from V and 5 bases from J, with 14 bases between. The CDR3 runs to 15 residues. Germline values: CDR1 LGHNT, CDR2 FRNRAP. Here the CDR3 DNA reads TGTGCTAGTGGTTTGGGGTTTCGGGAGTACGAGACCCAGTACTTC. Residues: CASGLGFREYETQYF.

CDR3 sequence (DNA): TGTGCCAGCAGCTTAGGGCCCACAGAGGGAAACACCATATATTTT. The encoded protein is CASSLGPTEGNTIYF. The rearrangement links TRBV7-2 to TRBJ1-3; unclear D gene. The germline V and J ends were trimmed by 1 base and 4 bases, with 11 bases remaining between them. Looked up from germline, CDR1 is SGHTA and CDR2 is FQGNSA. The CDR3 runs to 15 residues.